This T cell receptor (beta chain) comes out of a study of cytomegalovirus exposure and HLA in healthy donors. For this clone: Its cognate antigen is unknown.

Study outcomes and limitations: The study flagged some 170 TCR beta chains as cytomegalovirus-associated.

This CDR3 region has 13 residues. From germline, CDR1 is GTSNPN and CDR2 SVGIG (reference sequence). V lost 5 bases, J lost 2 bases, and 13 bases lay in between. The method was immunoSEQ multiplex PCR; TCRdb's version includes in-frame clones alone and lacks a portion of them. Of roughly 330,000 clones in the sample, about nine tenths were seen once. This TCR was sampled from a woman aged 25 to 39 in good health and CMV-seropositive. The chain joins TRBV30 to TRBJ2-7; possibly TRBD1 for D (6 bases). The sequencing sample was made of PBMCs. The CDR3 bases are TGTGCCTGGGGCCAGGGGACCACCTACGAGCAGTACTTC. Translated: CAWGQGTTYEQYF. Looking up the rest from reference TRBV30 and TRBJ2-7 gives the full variable domain: SQTIHQWPATLVQPVGSPLSLECTVEGTSNPNLYWYRQAAGRGLQLLFYSVGIGQISSEVPQNLSASRPQDRQFILSSKKLLLSDSGFYLCAWGQGTTYEQYFGPGTRLTVT.